This passage covers 11 T cell receptor beta chains from one sample sequenced in a study of CD8 T cells in Susac syndrome (dated by TCRdb to between 2019 and 2020). Library creation used the immunoSEQ multiplex PCR assay. RNA was extracted using the RNeasy kit, and roughly 0.5 to 1 ug of the RNA was reverse transcribed with random hexamers. TCRdb ran its own pipeline on the public reads, namely fastp trimming at Q25 and MiXCR clone calling, and kept in-frame beta chains. Every distinct CDR3 protein forms one entry, paired with its most common genes and DNA. This sample gives 180,000 or so distinct CDR3 sequences in total; around 94% of them show up just once. Over 0.12% of the sample goes to the ten largest clones. The sequenced sample was CD4+ T cells from PBMCs. These receptors were obtained from a human donor in good health.

This clonotype has a handful of counts. The gene calls are TRBV6-2 or TRBV6-3 and TRBJ1-2; unclear D gene. Trimming shortened V by 2 bases and J by 5 bases, and 6 bases separated the two germline ends. This CDR3 has 12 residues. Germline CDR1 MNHEY, CDR2 SVGEGT. Here the CDR3 reads CASSYGDYGYTF. Written as DNA, the CDR3 is TGTGCCAGCAGTTACGGGGATTATGGCTACACCTTC.

The table lists this clonotype with a count of one. V and J are TRBV12-3 or TRBV12-4 and TRBJ1-5, with D tentatively TRBD1 (5 bases). The CDR3 is made up of 15 amino acids. Trimming left V 5 bases short and J 1 base short, with 12 bases between. This CDR3 reads CASSVGTLSNQPQHF. In DNA, the CDR3 is TGTGCCAGCAGTGTAGGGACGTTGAGCAATCAGCCCCAGCATTTT.

The genes are TRBV29-1 and TRBJ2-3; no firm D call. Between the trimmed V and J ends, which lost 4 bases and 4 bases, there was a span of 9 bases. This CDR3 spans 12 amino acids. The V gene's germline CDR1 is SQVTM and CDR2 ANQGSEA. The CDR3 region has the DNA TGCAGCGTTGCGGACCTTTCAGATACGCAGTATTTT. It translates to CSVADLSDTQYF.

This chain uses TRBV7-2 with TRBJ2-1, with D possibly matching TRBD2 (7 bases). Trimming shortened V by 2 bases and J by 4 bases, and 15 bases separated the two germline ends. CDR3 length: 16 residues. The germline CDR1 and CDR2 sequences are SGHTA and FQGNSA. The CDR3, as DNA: TGTGCCAGCAGCTTACGGTCGGGGGGCTATTACAATGAGCAGTTCTTC. It codes for CASSLRSGGYYNEQFF.

The chain links TRBV9 to TRBJ2-1; TRBD1 matches at 9 bases. V lost 2 bases to trimming and J lost 7 bases; unmatched junction nucleotides: 7. The CDR3 sequence is 15 residues long. The germline CDR1 and CDR2 sequences are SGDLS and YYNGEE. The CDR3 is CASSVRDRVGNEQFF. The DNA of the CDR3 is TGTGCCAGCAGCGTCCGGGACAGGGTTGGGAATGAGCAGTTCTTC.

The chain is built from TRBV9 and TRBJ2-1, with D perhaps matching TRBD1 (5 bases). The CDR3 extends over 14 amino acids. Germline CDR1 is SGDLS and CDR2 is YYNGEE. V dropped 3 bases and J dropped 6 bases, with 13 bases sitting between them. CDR3: CASSALRGGNEQFF. As DNA, the CDR3 is TGTGCCAGCAGCGCCCTTAGGGGCGGCAATGAGCAGTTCTTC.

V is TRBV24-1 and J is TRBJ2-3, with 8 bases identical to TRBD1. In germline, CDR1 is KGHDR, CDR2 SFDVKD. There are 14 residues in the CDR3. V lost 5 bases and J lost 6; bases outside the gene matches: 6. In nucleotides, the CDR3 is TGTGCCACCAGTGTCGGACAGGGAATTGATACGCAGTATTTT. This gives the protein CATSVGQGIDTQYF.

The CDR3 reads CASSYPGQGTYEQYF. The CDR3 region has the DNA TGTGCCAGCAGCTACCCGGGACAGGGCACCTACGAGCAGTACTTC. The chain has TRBV5-4 and TRBJ2-7; 9 bases map to TRBD1. Germline V gene sequence: CDR1 SGHNT, CDR2 YYREEE (reference sequence). This CDR3 has 15 residues. The J segment lost 2 bases and the V segment lost 3 bases, leaving 6 bases of the junction unmatched.

The CDR3 spells CSVDLPRAASTDTQYF. In nucleotides, the CDR3 is TGCAGCGTTGACCTCCCGCGGGCAGCTTCCACAGATACGCAGTATTTT. The chain links TRBV29-1 to TRBJ2-3, with D perhaps TRBD2 (5 bases). The CDR3 has 16 amino acids. CDR1 is SQVTM, CDR2 ANQGSEA, per germline. V lost 3 bases, J lost 2 bases, and 18 bases lay in between.

The V gene is TRBV30, the J gene TRBJ1-3; D is uncertain. V lost 2 bases, J lost 1 base, and 6 bases lay in between. The length of the CDR3 is 13 residues. Germline V gene data show CDR1 as GTSNPN and CDR2 as SVGIG (reference sequence). The CDR3 is CAWSLQSGNTIYF. The CDR3 nucleotides are TGTGCCTGGAGTCTACAATCTGGAAACACCATATATTTT.

The chain links TRBV7-2 to TRBJ1-1, with 7 positions matching TRBD1. The CDR3 contains 14 residues. V gave up 6 bases and J gave up 0 bases; unmatched junction bases: 4. Looked up from germline, CDR1 is SGHTA and CDR2 is FQGNSA. The CDR3 is CASSPTGLNTEAFF. In DNA, the CDR3 is TGTGCCAGCAGTCCGACAGGGTTGAACACTGAAGCTTTCTTT.